This TCR beta chain was retrieved from a study of Ad26.COV2.S vaccination and SARS-CoV-2 variants. The data were produced by immunoSEQ multiplex PCR, yet TCRdb's version contains in-frame clones alone and is incomplete. The sample has about 400,000 clones, about 80% seen once. Trimming cost V 3 bases and J 10 bases; bases outside gene matches: 13. This CDR3 comprises 15 residues. Germline V CDR1 and CDR2: PRHDT, FYEKMQ (reference sequence). Treatment described: some 20 received Ad26.COV2.S at low or high dose, single or two shots; 5 received placebo; per-sample allocation not given. The study sampled participants on day 63 after the first vaccine or placebo injection.

This TCR was recovered from a person aged 18-65 years who received the Ad26.COV2.S COVID-19 vaccine or a placebo. The chain is built from TRBV13 and TRBJ1-1, with 8 bases that match TRBD1. The sample consisted of peripheral blood, taken in a trial of Ad26.COV2.S vaccine versus placebo. CDR3 nucleotides: TGTGCCAGCAGCTTTGACAGGGGACGAGGCAGGGGAGCTTTCTTT. Translation gives CASSFDRGRGRGAFF.